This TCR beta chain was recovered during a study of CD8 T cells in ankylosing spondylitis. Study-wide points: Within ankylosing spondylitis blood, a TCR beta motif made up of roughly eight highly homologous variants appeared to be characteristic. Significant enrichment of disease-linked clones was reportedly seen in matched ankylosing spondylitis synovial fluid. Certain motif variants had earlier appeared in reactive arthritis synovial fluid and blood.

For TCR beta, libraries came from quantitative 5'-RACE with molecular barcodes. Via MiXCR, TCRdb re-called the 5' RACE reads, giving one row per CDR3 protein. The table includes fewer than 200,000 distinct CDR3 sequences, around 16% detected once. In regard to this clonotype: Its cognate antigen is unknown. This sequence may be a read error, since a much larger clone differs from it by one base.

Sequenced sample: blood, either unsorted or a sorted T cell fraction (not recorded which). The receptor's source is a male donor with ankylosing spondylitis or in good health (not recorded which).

The CDR3 DNA is TGTGTCATCAGTGAGTCGCAGGCCTACGAGCAGTACTTC. As protein: CVISESQAYEQYF. This chain connects TRBV10-3 to TRBJ2-7, with D unresolved. CDR1 is ENHRY and CDR2 is SYGVKD in the germline V gene. There are 13 residues in the CDR3.